Following are 25 T cell receptor beta chains from one sample sequenced in a study of control samples from healthy donors and cancer patients. Sequencing used immunoSEQ multiplex PCR; TCRdb keeps in-frame clones, though not all of them. Of 75,000 to 100,000 clones listed, roughly 92% were seen once; the top ten hold about 2.9%. Sequencing was carried out using blood. These receptors came from a human donor in good health. The donor label of this sample is uncertain.

V gene TRBV14 combines with J gene TRBJ2-5; D tentatively reads TRBD1 or TRBD2 (5 bases each). V lost 2 bases and J 5 bases, leaving 12 bases between the germline ends. This CDR3 has 14 residues. From germline, CDR1 is SGHDN and CDR2 FVKESK. The CDR3 DNA reads as TGTGCCAGCAGCCAAAAACGATGGGGGGAGACCCAGTACTTC. It codes for CASSQKRWGETQYF.

The chain joins TRBV24-1 to TRBJ2-1; D is possibly TRBD1 (6 bases). CDR1 is KGHDR and CDR2 is SFDVKD in the germline V gene. This CDR3 is built from 15 residues. Trimming cost V 3 bases and J 6 bases, with 14 bases left between them. The CDR3 nucleotides read TGTGCCACCAGTGATGCAGGACAGCCATCCAATGAGCAGTTCTTC. Its translation is CATSDAGQPSNEQFF.

This clone was recorded only once. V is TRBV4-1 and J is TRBJ1-1; D unclear. Germline V gene sequence: CDR1 MGHRA, CDR2 YSYEKL. The CDR3 sequence is 16 residues long. Trimming shortened V by 3 bases and J by 3 bases, and 17 bases separated the two germline ends. The CDR3 DNA sequence: TGCGCCAGCAGCCAGGCCAACAGAGCCGAGCACACTGAAGCTTTCTTT. The encoded protein is CASSQANRAEHTEAFF.

The V call is TRBV5-1, the J call TRBJ2-2, with D maybe TRBD2 (5 bases). CDR1 is SGHRS and CDR2 is YFSETQ in the germline V gene. CDR3 length equals 16 residues. V lost 2 bases, J lost 1 base, and 12 bases lay in between. Here the CDR3 DNA reads TGCGCCAGCAGCTTACCGGGGTTGGGGAACACCGGGGAGCTGTTTTTT. It translates to CASSLPGLGNTGELFF.

The chain couples TRBV30 to TRBJ1-3; no reliable D call. The germline gives CDR1 GTSNPN, CDR2 SVGIG (reference sequence). V was clipped by 4 bases and J by 0 bases, with 7 bases between them. This CDR3 has 13 amino acids. The CDR3 DNA is TGTGCCTGGACGGTTGACTCTGGAAACACCATATATTTT. Protein sequence: CAWTVDSGNTIYF.

The CDR3 reads CASSSQGTAYGYTF. CDR3 sequence (DNA): TGTGCCAGCAGTTCCCAAGGGACGGCCTATGGCTACACCTTC. The rearrangement uses TRBV28 and TRBJ1-2, with D possibly TRBD1 on 5 matching bases. Trimming took 4 bases from V and 4 from J, leaving 13 bases between them. Germline loops: CDR1 MDHEN, CDR2 SYDVKM. CDR3 size: 14 residues.

The chain couples TRBV15 to TRBJ2-2; 8 bases fit TRBD1. V trimming: 5 bases; J trimming: 4 bases; junction bases outside the gene matches: 6. CDR1 and CDR2 from the germline V gene are LNHNV and YYDKDF (reference sequence). This CDR3 has 15 residues. CDR3 DNA sequence: TGTGCCACCAGCCCCTCCGGGACAGGCACCGGGGAGCTGTTTTTT. Translated, it gives CATSPSGTGTGELFF.

The V gene is TRBV5-5, the J gene TRBJ2-1, with D perhaps assigned TRBD1 or TRBD2 (5 bases each). The CDR3 consists of 17 residues. Between the trimmed V and J ends, which lost 0 bases and 1 base, there was a span of 14 bases. CDR1 and CDR2 (germline): SGHKS, YYEKEE (reference sequence). CDR3 sequence reads: CASSLVGTPGSYNEQFF. CDR3 DNA: TGTGCCAGCAGCTTGGTGGGGACCCCAGGTTCCTACAATGAGCAGTTCTTC.

The V gene is TRBV19, the J gene TRBJ1-4; perhaps TRBD1 as D (5 bases). CDR1 and CDR2 from the germline V gene are LNHDA and SQIVND (reference sequence). The CDR3 sequence is 14 residues long. The CDR3 is CVSGGVGTNEKLFF. DNA of the CDR3: TGTGTCTCGGGGGGGGTTGGAACTAATGAAAAACTGTTTTTT.

Concerning this clone: One end of the junction fails to match germline, which may point to a read error. V usage is TRBV6-2 or TRBV6-3 and J usage is TRBJ1-5, with D perhaps matching TRBD1 (5 bases). The CDR3 contains 16 residues. Per germline, CDR1 MNHEY and CDR2 SVGEGT. In DNA form, the CDR3 reads TGTGCCAGCACTTACGGGGGAGCTTATAGCAATCAGCCCCAGCATTTT. Translating it yields CASTYGGAYSNQPQHF.

The chain carries TRBV9 and TRBJ1-6; no clear D. V was shortened by 0 bases and J by 7 bases, with 8 bases between the two germline ends. Germline CDR1 reads SGDLS; CDR2 reads YYNGEE. This CDR3 region has 14 residues. CDR3 in DNA: TGTGCCAGCAGCGTAGCGACGGCAAATTCACCCCTCCACTTT. Translated, it gives CASSVATANSPLHF.

The chain employs TRBV5-1 and TRBJ1-2; D uncertain. This CDR3 comprises 13 residues. CDR1 SGHRS and CDR2 YFSETQ come from the germline V gene. Trimming removed 3 bases from V and 8 bases from J, with 14 bases in between. The DNA for the CDR3 is TGCGCCAGCAGCTCGGAGGGCTCGTGGGGCTACACCTTC. Its protein product is CASSSEGSWGYTF.

The chain joins TRBV12-5 to TRBJ2-5; D ambiguous. V was cut by 4 bases and J by 2 bases, with 8 bases left in between. CDR3 length: 13 residues. Germline CDR1 LGHNT, CDR2 FRNRAP. Written as DNA, the CDR3 is TGTGCTAGTGGTTACTCGATTCAAGAGACCCAGTACTTC. Protein sequence: CASGYSIQETQYF.

This chain connects TRBV24-1 to TRBJ2-3; 13 nucleotides align to TRBD2. Germline CDR1 KGHDR, CDR2 SFDVKD. The CDR3 sequence is 19 residues long. V was clipped by 2 bases and J by 2 bases; unmatched bases: 9. CDR3 sequence reads: CATSDSLGLAGATTDTQYF. The CDR3 bases are TGTGCCACCAGTGATTCCCTCGGACTAGCGGGGGCAACCACAGATACGCAGTATTTT.

The rearrangement joins TRBV28 to TRBJ1-6; D is possibly TRBD1 (5 bases). V was clipped by 10 bases and J by 7 bases, with 17 bases between them. Per germline, CDR1 MDHEN and CDR2 SYDVKM. CDR3 length: 14 residues. The chain's CDR3 is CATTVPRQNSPLHF. As DNA, the CDR3 is TGTGCCACCACCGTCCCTCGACAGAATTCACCCCTCCACTTT.

This clone was observed once. This sequence joins TRBV18 and TRBJ1-2; D is unresolved. Trimming removed 2 bases at V and 8 bases at J, with 6 bases between. This CDR3 has 11 amino acids. Germline V gene lookup returns CDR1 KGHSH and CDR2 LQKENI. In nucleotides, the CDR3 is TGTGCCAGCTCACCATCAGAGGGCTACACCTTC. Its protein product is CASSPSEGYTF.

The chain joins TRBV19 to TRBJ1-6, with D perhaps matching TRBD1 (5 bases). This CDR3 has 14 residues. The V end lost 6 bases, the J end lost 4 bases, and 10 bases lay between the germline ends. Germline CDR1 and CDR2: LNHDA and SQIVND (reference sequence). CDR3 sequence (DNA): TGTGCCAGTAGCCCACAGGAGTATAATTCACCCCTCCACTTT. Amino acids: CASSPQEYNSPLHF.

This rearrangement joins TRBV30 to TRBJ1-2; 7 bases line up with TRBD1. The CDR3 has 19 amino acids. Per the germline V gene, CDR1 is GTSNPN and CDR2 is SVGIG (reference sequence). V gave up 0 bases and J gave up 6 bases; unmatched junction bases: 22. CDR3 sequence (DNA): TGTGCCTGGAGTGTTGAGTTTTTCCTGCGACAGGGTGGGATTGATGGCTACACCTTC. Its protein product is CAWSVEFFLRQGGIDGYTF.

The CDR3 nucleotides read TGTGCCAGCAGCGCCCGGACAGGGGCGAAGGATTACACCGGGGAGCTGTTTTTT. It is translated as CASSARTGAKDYTGELFF. V gene TRBV5-4 combines with J gene TRBJ2-2; the match to TRBD1 covers 9 bases. The CDR3 sequence is 18 residues long. Germline V gene sequence: CDR1 SGHNT, CDR2 YYREEE (reference sequence). Trimming cost V 4 bases and J 3 bases; bases outside gene matches: 13.

The V and J genes are TRBV5-8 and TRBJ2-7; D is ambiguous. The CDR3 is made up of 13 amino acids. Trimming removed 6 bases at V and 7 bases at J, with 17 bases between. Germline-derived CDR1 and CDR2 are SGHTS and YDEGEE. DNA of the CDR3: TGTGCCAGCATTCCTTATATCTTCGGGGAGCAGTACTTC. Translating it yields CASIPYIFGEQYF.

The chain links TRBV6-5 to TRBJ2-1; 9 bases line up with TRBD1. The length of the CDR3 is 15 residues. From germline, CDR1 is MNHEY and CDR2 SVGAGI. Trimming cost V 8 bases and J 12 bases; bases outside gene matches: 17. The CDR3 here is CASERGQGGPRGQFF. As DNA, the CDR3 is TGTGCCAGCGAGAGGGGACAGGGTGGTCCTCGAGGGCAGTTCTTC.

The count of this clone is one. Other DNA sequences in this specimen translate into the identical CDR3. CDR3 DNA: TGTGCCAGCAGCCAAGAAGGGGGGAGGGGTGGCCCGGGCTCCTATAATTCACCCCTCCACTTT. This gives the protein CASSQEGGRGGPGSYNSPLHF. V and J are TRBV3-1 (or the pseudogene TRBV3-2) and TRBJ1-6; D may be TRBD1 (6 bases). The V gene lost 0 bases and the J gene lost 0 bases, with 21 bases spanning the gap. The length of the CDR3 is 21 residues. Germline V lookup: CDR1 LGHDT, CDR2 YNNKEL (reference sequence).

The chain carries TRBV6-2 or TRBV6-3 and TRBJ1-5, with D perhaps matching TRBD1 (5 bases). The V and J ends lost 6 bases and 7 bases respectively, with 16 bases between them. Germline V gene lookup returns CDR1 MNHEY and CDR2 SVGEGT. CDR3 length: 14 amino acids. The CDR3 region is CASSEEGWGQPQHF. The CDR3 nucleotides read TGTGCCAGCAGCGAAGAGGGGTGGGGCCAGCCCCAGCATTTT.

V gene TRBV5-1 combines with J gene TRBJ1-1; a weak D match, TRBD1 (6 bases). Germline CDR1 is SGHRS and CDR2 is YFSETQ. Trimming shortened V by 5 bases and J by 1 base, and 15 bases separated the two germline ends. CDR3 length equals 15 residues. The CDR3 bases are TGCGCCAGCAGTCTCGCAGGGACACCGAACACTGAAGCTTTCTTT. Its protein product is CASSLAGTPNTEAFF.

This clone was seen only a few times. The chain uses TRBV6-5 and TRBJ2-5, with 11 positions matching TRBD1. This CDR3 comprises 14 residues. Germline V gene lookup returns CDR1 MNHEY and CDR2 SVGAGI. With 6 bases clipped from V and 2 bases from J, the junction kept 2 bases outside the gene matches. CDR3 in amino acids: CASRRDRGQETQYF. In nucleotides, the CDR3 is TGTGCCAGCAGACGGGACAGGGGGCAAGAGACCCAGTACTTC.